This paragraph covers one T cell receptor (beta chain) sequence. The data were obtained in a study of blood T cell repertoires in COVID-19. The CDR3 contains 16 residues. V shed 7 bases, J shed 3 bases, and the junction held 9 bases outside the gene matches. Per germline, CDR1 KGHDR and CDR2 SFDVKD. Original methodology: By means of reference gene primer amplification, nucleated cell counts were estimated. Using immunoSEQ multiplex PCR, the repertoire was profiled, and TCRdb retains in-frame clones only, with some absent. V, J and clone size were drawn from that table, and D and trimming were deduced from the DNA. The sample consists of 150,000 to 200,000 clones, 70% to 90% of them appearing once.

The chain is built from TRBV24-1 and TRBJ2-2; 8 bases match TRBD2. The source of this sequence is a man in his forties with active or convalescent COVID-19. The source material was peripheral blood. Here the CDR3 DNA reads TGTGCCACCAGCGTTCTACTAGCGGAGGACACCGGGGAGCTGTTTTTT. Translated: CATSVLLAEDTGELFF.